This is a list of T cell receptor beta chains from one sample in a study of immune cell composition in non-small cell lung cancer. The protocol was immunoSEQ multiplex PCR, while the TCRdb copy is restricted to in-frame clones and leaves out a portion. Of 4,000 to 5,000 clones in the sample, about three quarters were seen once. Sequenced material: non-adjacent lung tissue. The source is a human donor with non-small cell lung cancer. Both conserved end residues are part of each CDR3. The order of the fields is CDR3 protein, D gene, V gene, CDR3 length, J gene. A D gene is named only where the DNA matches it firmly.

CASSLDPGGDSPLHF | - | TRBV11-2 | 15 | TRBJ1-6
CASSSRTGPNEQFF | TRBD1 | TRBV7-3 | 14 | TRBJ2-1
CASSTGQGTGNTIYF | TRBD1 | TRBV5-6 | 15 | TRBJ1-3
CASSQDPRTGRTDTQYF | TRBD1 | TRBV4-2 | 17 | TRBJ2-3
CASSQPVYTGELFF | - | TRBV4-3 | 14 | TRBJ2-2
CASSFGRRSGEKLFF | - | TRBV13 | 15 | TRBJ1-4
CASRGMGRSEKLFF | - | TRBV27 | 14 | TRBJ1-4
CASSVDVLSEKLFF | - | TRBV9 | 14 | TRBJ1-4
CASKDRGFYEQYF | TRBD1 | TRBV2 | 13 | TRBJ2-7
CAISERAGETSNTEAFF | - | TRBV10-3 | 17 | TRBJ1-1
CASSSPGPNSGNTIYF | - | TRBV28 | 16 | TRBJ1-3
CASSADRDGYTF | TRBD1 | TRBV9 | 12 | TRBJ1-2
CASSVVSGGTHTDTQYF | - | TRBV9 | 17 | TRBJ2-3
CASSSAGQGSTGELFF | TRBD1 | TRBV18 | 16 | TRBJ2-2
CASDAPGGGPEAFF | - | TRBV2 | 14 | TRBJ1-1
CASTPQGQETEAFF | - | TRBV19 | 14 | TRBJ1-1
CASSLTGGQETQYF | TRBD1 | TRBV5-1 | 14 | TRBJ2-5
CASSPQAGYPDTQYF | - | TRBV7-7 | 15 | TRBJ2-3
CASSLLGTNQETQYF | - | TRBV11-2 | 15 | TRBJ2-5
CASRTHRATTNEKLFF | - | TRBV19 | 16 | TRBJ1-4
CAGRLGWGYGYTF | - | TRBV6-1 | 13 | TRBJ1-2
CASSIDLGQASTDTQYF | - | TRBV19 | 17 | TRBJ2-3
CASRAGTGSPYEQYF | TRBD1 | TRBV6-1 | 15 | TRBJ2-7
CASSLVRGGLSGANVLTF | - | TRBV5-1 | 18 | TRBJ2-6
CASSLSGQSGSPLHF | - | TRBV7-9 | 15 | TRBJ1-6
CASSQRGEGDEQFF | TRBD2 | TRBV4-3 | 14 | TRBJ2-1
CASSTGITSQSRANVLTF | - | TRBV4-3 | 18 | TRBJ2-6
CSGTGRSTDTQYF | TRBD1 | TRBV29-1 | 13 | TRBJ2-3
CASSFQGNNAQFF | - | TRBV5-1 | 13 | TRBJ2-1
CSVESQGEKLFF | - | TRBV29-1 | 12 | TRBJ1-4
CASGGRTGSNYGYTF | TRBD1 | TRBV12-5 | 15 | TRBJ1-2
CASSEYSQETQYF | - | TRBV6-1 | 13 | TRBJ2-5
CASSDTGTYTF | - | TRBV9 | 11 | TRBJ1-2
CASHERGEPYEQYF | - | TRBV28 | 14 | TRBJ2-7